These 21 T cell receptor beta chains came from one sample sequenced in a study of T cell responses to AZD1222 COVID-19 vaccine. The repertoire was sequenced with immunoSEQ multiplex PCR; TCRdb's copy has only in-frame clones and lacks some. The data show around 180,000 clones, approximately 94% seen once. This specimen consisted of peripheral blood, obtained 28 days after the second AZD1222 dose. The receptors derive from an adult who received the AZD1222 COVID-19 vaccine.

This clone was recorded once. The chain is built from TRBV7-8 and TRBJ2-2; tentative D call: TRBD1 (6 bases). From germline, CDR1 is SGHVS and CDR2 FQNEAQ. The V end lost 5 bases, the J end lost 3 bases, and 7 bases lay between the germline ends. The CDR3 loop spans 13 amino acids. The CDR3 DNA is TGTGCCAGCAGCCGGACAGACACCGGGGAGCTGTTTTTT. Protein: CASSRTDTGELFF.

The chain links TRBV6-4 to TRBJ2-1, with D possibly matching TRBD2 (6 bases). The CDR3 totals 15 residues. Germline V lookup: CDR1 MRHNA, CDR2 SNTAGT. The V and J ends lost 4 bases and 6 bases respectively, with 16 bases between them. The CDR3 nucleotides read TGTGCCAGCAGTGGTGAGACTAGGGGACGCAATGAGCAGTTCTTC. As protein: CASSGETRGRNEQFF.

The chain combines TRBV6-5 with TRBJ1-1, with TRBD1 matching over 8 bases. V shed 2 bases, J shed 5 bases, and the junction held 7 bases outside the gene matches. The CDR3 consists of 15 residues. Germline V gene lookup returns CDR1 MNHEY and CDR2 SVGAGI. CDR3 nucleotide sequence: TGTGCCAGCAGTTACGACCAGGGGGCGAGGACTGAAGCTTTCTTT. It encodes CASSYDQGARTEAFF.

This sequence joins TRBV28 and TRBJ2-5; TRBD2 agrees at 7 bases. In germline, CDR1 is MDHEN, CDR2 SYDVKM. V was pared by 8 bases and J by 7 bases, with 7 bases of the junction left unmatched. The CDR3 extends over 12 amino acids. CDR3 sequence: CASGEGVVTQYF. CDR3 sequence (DNA): TGTGCCAGCGGGGAGGGAGTAGTGACCCAGTACTTC.

This clone appeared once. The rearrangement joins TRBV6-6 to TRBJ1-5; TRBD1 might be the D (6 bases). The CDR3 extends over 20 amino acids. CDR1 MNHNY and CDR2 SVGAGI come from the germline V gene (reference sequence). V lost 5 bases to trimming and J lost 0 bases, with 26 bases between them. The CDR3 bases are TGTGCCAGCAGTCCCTCTCCATATCAGGGGCTGTTGTCTAGCAATCAGCCCCAGCATTTT. The encoded protein is CASSPSPYQGLLSSNQPQHF.

With regard to this clone: In the same sample, other DNA sequences code for this CDR3. The rearrangement joins TRBV28 to TRBJ1-3, with no clear D. V was pared by 0 bases and J by 0 bases, with 6 bases between. CDR1 and CDR2 from the germline V gene are MDHEN and SYDVKM. The CDR3 has 15 amino acids. The CDR3: CASSLWGSSGNTIYF. The CDR3 DNA reads as TGTGCCAGCAGTTTATGGGGCAGCTCTGGAAACACCATATATTTT.

The chain joins TRBV19 to TRBJ1-4; D is uncertain. V gave up 4 bases and J gave up 4 bases, with 10 bases separating them. This CDR3 region has 14 residues. The germline CDR1 and CDR2 sequences are LNHDA and SQIVND (reference sequence). In DNA form, the CDR3 reads TGTGCCAGTAGTACCTGGACCTTTAATGAAAAACTGTTTTTT. It yields the protein CASSTWTFNEKLFF.

CDR3 nucleotides: TGTGCCAGCAGGCCTGGACAGGGGCGGGCACCCCTCCACTTT. Protein sequence: CASRPGQGRAPLHF. This sequence joins TRBV6-5 and TRBJ1-6; 9 nucleotides agree with TRBD1. V dropped 6 bases and J dropped 11; count of bases not matched to a gene: 8. The CDR3 loop spans 14 amino acids. Germline V gene data show CDR1 as MNHEY and CDR2 as SVGAGI.

This clone appeared a single time. J is TRBJ1-4 and V is TRBV18; D call uncertain. Germline-derived CDR1 and CDR2 are KGHSH and LQKENI. The CDR3 contains 16 residues. With 6 bases removed from V and 0 bases from J, the gap between germline ends came to 14 bases. The CDR3 loop reads CASSPDPHATNEKLFF. The CDR3 DNA sequence: TGTGCCAGCTCCCCCGATCCTCACGCAACTAATGAAAAACTGTTTTTT.

V gene TRBV24-1 combines with J gene TRBJ2-3, with D uncertain. The germline CDR1 and CDR2 sequences are KGHDR and SFDVKD. V dropped 9 bases and J dropped 4 bases, with 7 bases sitting between them. The CDR3 spans 11 residues. Here the CDR3 DNA reads TGTGCCACCGGGCAGGCAGATACGCAGTATTTT. Amino acids: CATGQADTQYF.

The rearrangement links TRBV19 to TRBJ1-2; TRBD1 is a possible D gene (5 bases). This CDR3 has 13 residues. CDR1 is LNHDA, CDR2 SQIVND, per germline (reference sequence). V lost 2 bases and J 7 bases, leaving 11 bases between the germline ends. CDR3 bases: TGTGCCAGTAGTATAACCCCCCAGGGTGGCTACACCTTC. Its protein product is CASSITPQGGYTF.

This chain uses TRBV7-3 with TRBJ1-3, with D maybe TRBD1 (5 bases). CDR3 length equals 16 residues. CDR1 and CDR2 (germline): SGHTA, FQGTGA. Trimming left V 4 bases short and J 0 bases short, with 13 bases between. CDR3 nucleotides: TGTGCCAGCAGCTCAGACAGAACCCGCTCTGGAAACACCATATATTTT. This sequence encodes CASSSDRTRSGNTIYF.

This chain joins TRBV7-2 and TRBJ1-2, with a tentative D call TRBD1 (6 bases). Trimming took off 5 bases at V and 4 bases at J, with 23 bases between the two ends. This CDR3 has 17 residues. Germline values: CDR1 SGHTA, CDR2 FQGNSA. The CDR3 DNA reads TGTGCCAGCAGCAAGAAGATCCGGGACACCTCGGGCTATGGCTACACCTTC. Its protein product is CASSKKIRDTSGYGYTF.

This clone was counted between two and nine times. The chain uses TRBV20-1 and TRBJ1-3; a weak D match, TRBD1 (5 bases). The CDR3 consists of 12 residues. V lost 3 bases and J 8 bases, leaving 11 bases between the germline ends. Germline V gene sequence: CDR1 DFQATT, CDR2 SNEGSKA (reference sequence). The CDR3 reads CSASRGADTIYF. The CDR3 nucleotides read TGCAGTGCTAGTAGGGGTGCGGACACCATATATTTT.

V gene TRBV6-2 or TRBV6-3 combines with J gene TRBJ1-1, with 7 positions matching TRBD1. CDR3 size: 13 residues. CDR1 is MNHEY and CDR2 is SVGEGT in the germline V gene. J gave up 11 bases and V 2 bases, and 8 bases lay outside the gene matches. The CDR3 region is CASSYQKTGEAFF. The DNA for the CDR3 is TGTGCCAGCAGTTACCAAAAAACAGGGGAGGCTTTCTTT.

This rearrangement joins TRBV28 to TRBJ2-7; 7 bases align to TRBD1. Germline CDR1 MDHEN, CDR2 SYDVKM. V lost 3 bases and J lost 2; bases outside the gene matches: 7. This CDR3 contains 15 residues. The CDR3 reads CASSLMDRFTYEQYF. The CDR3 DNA sequence: TGTGCCAGCAGTTTGATGGACAGGTTCACCTACGAGCAGTACTTC.

This clone was observed a single time. The chain employs TRBV7-2 and TRBJ2-7, with a tentative D call TRBD1 (6 bases). V lost 1 base, J lost 0 bases, and 10 bases lay in between. The V gene's germline CDR1 is SGHTA and CDR2 FQGNSA. This CDR3 spans 15 amino acids. CDR3 region: CASSLVGQSSYEQYF. In DNA form, the CDR3 reads TGTGCCAGCAGCTTAGTCGGACAGAGCTCCTACGAGCAGTACTTC. Combining the CDR3 with reference TRBV7-2 and TRBJ2-7 gives the whole variable domain GAGVSQSPSNKVTEKGKDVELRCDPISGHTALYWYRQSLGQGLEFLIYFQGNSAPDKSGLPSDRFSAERTGGSVSTLTIQRTQQEDSAVYLCASSLVGQSSYEQYFGPGTRLTVT.

The rearrangement uses TRBV28 and TRBJ2-1, with 11 bases matching TRBD2. CDR3 length: 14 residues. Germline-derived CDR1 and CDR2 are MDHEN and SYDVKM. After removal of 9 bases from V and 9 bases from J, the junction contained 10 bases not matched to a gene. CDR3 sequence reads: CASNIAGGPGEQFF. The CDR3 nucleotides are TGTGCCAGTAACATAGCGGGAGGGCCGGGTGAGCAGTTCTTC.

The chain couples TRBV9 to TRBJ2-7, with 12 bases aligning to TRBD2. V was pared by 3 bases and J by 6 bases, with 4 bases of the junction left unmatched. The V gene's germline CDR1 is SGDLS and CDR2 YYNGEE. This CDR3 comprises 14 residues. The CDR3 DNA reads as TGTGCCAGCAGCGCTAGCGGGGGGGGAGCCGAGCAGTACTTC. Its translation is CASSASGGGAEQYF.

The chain is built from TRBV4-1 and TRBJ1-4; D gene uncertain. The CDR3 loop spans 15 amino acids. The V end lost 1 base, the J end lost 4 bases, and 10 bases lay between the germline ends. In germline, CDR1 is MGHRA, CDR2 YSYEKL. The CDR3 region is CASSQVASDNEKLFF. The CDR3 region has the DNA TGCGCCAGCAGCCAAGTAGCATCGGATAATGAAAAACTGTTTTTT.

This chain uses TRBV18 with TRBJ1-6; D might be TRBD1 (5 bases). The CDR3 is made up of 17 amino acids. CDR1 and CDR2 from the germline V gene are KGHSH and LQKENI. Trimming shortened V by 6 bases and J by 7 bases, and 22 bases separated the two germline ends. CDR3 amino acids: CASSSGRSQGRNSPLHF. CDR3 nucleotides: TGTGCCAGCTCGTCGGGACGGTCTCAGGGACGCAATTCACCCCTCCACTTT.